This T cell receptor (beta chain) emerged from a study of T cell changes during pregnancy in multiple sclerosis. The CDR3 is 16 residues long. Germline-derived CDR1 and CDR2 are MGHRA and YSYEKL. J gave up 4 bases and V 0 bases, and 9 bases lay outside the gene matches. Only in-frame clones appear in the TCRdb table, and some are missing; sequencing was by immunoSEQ multiplex PCR. Of tens of thousands of clones in the sample, 75% to 95% were seen once. The source is a female donor with multiple sclerosis, enrolled in a pregnancy study. The sequencing here drew on peripheral blood, taken in the third trimester of pregnancy. The chain couples TRBV4-1 to TRBJ2-7, with 7 bases lining up with TRBD2. CDR3 in amino acids: CASSQDPGGFSYEQYF. The CDR3 nucleotides are TGCGCCAGCAGCCAAGATCCGGGGGGTTTTTCATACGAGCAGTACTTC.